This T cell receptor (beta chain) stems from a study of blood T cell repertoires in COVID-19. Study-level background: PBMCs, B-cell-depleted T cells, or T cells provided the cDNA or gDNA that made up the material.

Individuals drawn from approximately 26 US areas were roughly 18 to 89 years old. Assay used: immunoSEQ multiplex PCR; TCRdb lists only in-frame clones, some missing. This table holds 270,000 or so clones, around 90% found once. Sequenced input: PBMCs or T cells enriched from blood (not recorded which). This clonotype originated in a woman aged 30 to 39 with acute COVID-19.

CDR3 residues: CATSDSPGGTDTQYF. CDR3 sequence (DNA): TGTGCCACCAGTGACTCCCCCGGGGGCACAGATACGCAGTATTTT. The chain links TRBV24-1 to TRBJ2-3; D possibly corresponds to TRBD2 (5 bases). Looked up from germline, CDR1 is KGHDR and CDR2 is SFDVKD. CDR3 size: 15 residues. The germline V and J ends were trimmed by 4 bases and 1 base, with 11 bases remaining between them.